The rows below give T cell receptor beta chains drawn from one sample of a study of Ad26.COV2.S vaccination and SARS-CoV-2 variants. Sequencing was performed with immunoSEQ multiplex PCR; in TCRdb, only in-frame clones are kept and a portion is missing. The data contain hundreds of thousands of clones, about 88% of them singletons. The sample consisted of peripheral blood, taken in a trial of Ad26.COV2.S vaccine versus placebo. The receptors stem from a person between 18 and 60 years old who received the Ad26.COV2.S COVID-19 vaccine or a placebo. The CDR3 runs from the conserved cysteine through the conserved F or W. The order of the fields is clone size, J gene, D gene, V gene, CDR3 protein, CDR3 DNA. A D gene is named only where the DNA matches it firmly. Part of the rows lack a size; the others show once, few, many or a class for expanded clones.

abundance: -; j_gene: TRBJ2-3; d_gene: TRBD2; v_gene: TRBV27; CDR3aa: CASSPGGLRTDTQYF; CDR3nt: TGTGCCAGCAGTCCGGGGGGGCTACGCACAGATACGCAGTATTTT
abundance: -; j_gene: TRBJ2-5; d_gene: -; v_gene: TRBV29-1; CDR3aa: CSVELGQETQYF; CDR3nt: TGCAGCGTTGAGCTGGGACAAGAGACCCAGTACTTC
abundance: -; j_gene: TRBJ1-4; d_gene: -; v_gene: TRBV7-8; CDR3aa: CASSLDQLRREKLFF; CDR3nt: TGTGCCAGCAGCTTAGATCAGCTTAGGCGAGAAAAACTGTTTTTT
abundance: once; j_gene: TRBJ2-5; d_gene: -; v_gene: TRBV5-1; CDR3aa: CASSFSQGQETQYF; CDR3nt: TGCGCCAGCAGCTTCTCGCAGGGTCAAGAGACCCAGTACTTC
abundance: -; j_gene: TRBJ1-1; d_gene: -; v_gene: TRBV5-1; CDR3aa: CASSLGESVNWNTEAFF; CDR3nt: TGCGCCAGCAGCTTAGGGGAATCGGTAAACTGGAACACTGAAGCTTTCTTT
abundance: -; j_gene: TRBJ2-6; d_gene: -; v_gene: TRBV11-2; CDR3aa: CASSLRVSGANVLTF; CDR3nt: TGTGCCAGCAGCTTGAGGGTTTCTGGGGCCAACGTCCTGACTTTC
abundance: -; j_gene: TRBJ2-5; d_gene: -; v_gene: TRBV24-1; CDR3aa: CAPLSGAGETQYF; CDR3nt: TGTGCCCCCTTGTCGGGGGCCGGGGAGACCCAGTACTTC
abundance: once; j_gene: TRBJ2-3; d_gene: TRBD2; v_gene: TRBV6-2/TRBV6-3; CDR3aa: CASSYIPSGSFTDTQYF; CDR3nt: TGTGCCAGCAGTTACATCCCTAGCGGGAGCTTCACAGATACGCAGTATTTT
abundance: many; j_gene: TRBJ2-7; d_gene: -; v_gene: TRBV7-9; CDR3aa: CASSPLSGEQYF; CDR3nt: TGTGCCAGCAGCCCCCTTTCCGGCGAGCAGTACTTC
abundance: few; j_gene: TRBJ2-2; d_gene: TRBD1; v_gene: TRBV24-1; CDR3aa: CATGNRGNTGELFF; CDR3nt: TGTGCCACCGGAAACAGGGGGAACACCGGGGAGCTGTTTTTT
abundance: -; j_gene: TRBJ2-5; d_gene: -; v_gene: TRBV7-9; CDR3aa: CASSPSIPGPHQETQYF; CDR3nt: TGTGCCAGCAGCCCTTCTATTCCGGGACCGCACCAAGAGACCCAGTACTTC